Shown below are 3 T cell receptor beta chains from a single sample sequenced in a study of OX40 agonist ivuxolimab in advanced cancers. The repertoire was sequenced with immunoSEQ multiplex PCR; TCRdb's copy has only in-frame clones and lacks some. The table shows about 84,000 clones, with roughly 89% occurring only once. The sample here was CD4+ or CD8+ T cells sorted from blood, taken in a trial of the OX40 agonist ivuxolimab. The receptors were gathered from an adult with an advanced solid tumor such as melanoma, head and neck, liver or kidney cancer.

The chain carries TRBV18 and TRBJ2-2; possibly TRBD2 for D (5 bases). Per the germline V gene, CDR1 is KGHSH and CDR2 is LQKENI. V lost 1 base, J lost 6 bases, and 9 bases lay in between. The CDR3 contains 14 residues. The DNA of the CDR3 is TGTGCCAGCTCACCACGGACTGTCCCCGGGGAGCTGTTTTTT. Its translation: CASSPRTVPGELFF.

This clone is medium-sized within its sample. The gene calls are TRBV7-3 and TRBJ2-7; perhaps TRBD2 as D (6 bases). Germline CDR1 is SGHTA and CDR2 is FQGTGA. The CDR3 extends over 14 amino acids. The V end lost 5 bases, the J end lost 0 bases, and 11 bases lay between the germline ends. The chain's CDR3 is CASSPNSGSYEQYF. In nucleotides, the CDR3 is TGTGCCAGCAGCCCGAATAGCGGCTCCTACGAGCAGTACTTC.

This chain joins TRBV6-6 and TRBJ1-4; D is undetermined. Per germline, CDR1 MNHNY and CDR2 SVGAGI (reference sequence). Trimming left V 2 bases short and J 13 bases short, with 8 bases between. The CDR3 length is 11 residues. The CDR3 here is CASSYEGRLFF. The DNA for the CDR3 is TGTGCCAGCAGTTACGAAGGTAGACTGTTTTTT.